This T cell receptor (beta chain) stems from a study of T-cell reconstitution after alpha-beta-depleted transplantation in children. Researchers prepared the TCRbeta library using unique molecular identifiers, the study reports. A single record per CDR3 protein comes from TCRdb applying MiXCR to the PCR reads. The table has around 960,000 distinct CDR3 sequences, about 30% seen once. Germline values: CDR1 SGHRS, CDR2 YFSETQ. The J segment lost 2 bases and the V segment lost 0 bases, leaving 7 bases of the junction unmatched. The CDR3 extends over 17 amino acids. Notes on the study in general: Reports say that about two months after transplant, the alpha-beta T cells came out of several hundred graft clones that had expanded. T-cell counts and diversity were attributed mostly to newly produced T cells one year after transplant. For some patients, TCRbeta diversity was high at day 60 because of recipient T cells and thymic progenitors that survived.

This clonotype was counted a few times. Its antigen remains unknown. The TCR comes from a boy less than two years old who had a stem cell transplant for SCID, so the T cells may come from the graft donor. Sequences were derived from PBMCs, mostly from graft donor cells, sampled 360 days after TCRalphabeta/CD19-depleted stem cell transplant. The genes are TRBV5-1 and TRBJ2-3; the match to TRBD2 covers 9 bases. CDR3 amino acids: CASSLEGTSKNTDTQYF. The CDR3 coding sequence is TGCGCCAGCAGCTTGGAAGGGACTAGCAAAAACACAGATACGCAGTATTTT.